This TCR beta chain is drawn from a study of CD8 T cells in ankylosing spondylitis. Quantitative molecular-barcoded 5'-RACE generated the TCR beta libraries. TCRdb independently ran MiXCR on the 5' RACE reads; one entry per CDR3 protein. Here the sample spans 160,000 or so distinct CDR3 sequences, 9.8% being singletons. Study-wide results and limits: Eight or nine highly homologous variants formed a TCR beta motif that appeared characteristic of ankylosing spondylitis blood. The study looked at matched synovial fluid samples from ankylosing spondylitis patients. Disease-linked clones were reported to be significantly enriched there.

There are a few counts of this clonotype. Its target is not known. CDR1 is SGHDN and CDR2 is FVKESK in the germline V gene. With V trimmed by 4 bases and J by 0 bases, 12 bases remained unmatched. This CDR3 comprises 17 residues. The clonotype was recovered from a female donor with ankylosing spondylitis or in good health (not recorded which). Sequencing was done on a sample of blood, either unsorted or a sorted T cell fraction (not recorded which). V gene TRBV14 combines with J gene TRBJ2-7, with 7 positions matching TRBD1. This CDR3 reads CASSPLFGTVSSYEQYF. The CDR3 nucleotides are TGTGCCAGCAGCCCCCTTTTTGGGACAGTAAGCTCCTACGAGCAGTACTTC.